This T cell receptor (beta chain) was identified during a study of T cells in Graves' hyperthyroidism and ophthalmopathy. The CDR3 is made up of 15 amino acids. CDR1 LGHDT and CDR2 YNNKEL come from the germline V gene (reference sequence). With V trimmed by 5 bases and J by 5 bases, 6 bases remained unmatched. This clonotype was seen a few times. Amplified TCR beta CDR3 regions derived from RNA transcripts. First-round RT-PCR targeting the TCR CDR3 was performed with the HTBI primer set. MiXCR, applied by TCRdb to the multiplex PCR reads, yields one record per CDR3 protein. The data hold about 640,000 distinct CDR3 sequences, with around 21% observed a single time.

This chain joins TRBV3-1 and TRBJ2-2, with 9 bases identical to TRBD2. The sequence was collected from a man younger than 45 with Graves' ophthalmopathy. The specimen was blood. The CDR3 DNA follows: TGTGCCAGCAGCACTATAGCGGGAGCTACCGGGGAGCTGTTTTTT. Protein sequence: CASSTIAGATGELFF.